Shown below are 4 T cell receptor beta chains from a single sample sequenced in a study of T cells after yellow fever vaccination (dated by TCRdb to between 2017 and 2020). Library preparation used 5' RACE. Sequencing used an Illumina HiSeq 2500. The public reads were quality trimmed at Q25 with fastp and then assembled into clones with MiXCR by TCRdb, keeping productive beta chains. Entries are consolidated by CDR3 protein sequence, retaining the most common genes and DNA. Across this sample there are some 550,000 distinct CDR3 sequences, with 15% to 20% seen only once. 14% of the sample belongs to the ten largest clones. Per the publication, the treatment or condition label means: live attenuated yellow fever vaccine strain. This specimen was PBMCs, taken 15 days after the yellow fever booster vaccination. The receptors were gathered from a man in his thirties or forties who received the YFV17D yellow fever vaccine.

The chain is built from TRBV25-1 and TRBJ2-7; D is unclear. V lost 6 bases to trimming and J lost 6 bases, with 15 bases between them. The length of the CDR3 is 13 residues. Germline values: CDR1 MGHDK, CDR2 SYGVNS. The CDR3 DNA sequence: TGTGCCAGCAGCGAGTTGGTATTTGGCGAGCAGTACTTC. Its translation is CASSELVFGEQYF.

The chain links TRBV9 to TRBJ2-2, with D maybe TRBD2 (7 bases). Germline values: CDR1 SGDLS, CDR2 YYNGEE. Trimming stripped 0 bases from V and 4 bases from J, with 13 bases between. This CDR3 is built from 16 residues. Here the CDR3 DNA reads TGTGCCAGCAGCGTAGTCGGGGGGCGAGGCACCGGGGAGCTGTTTTTT. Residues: CASSVVGGRGTGELFF.

The CDR3 DNA reads TGTGCCAGCGGTAACAGGGGCCCCACAGATACGCAGTATTTT. Its protein product is CASGNRGPTDTQYF. This chain links TRBV6-5 with TRBJ2-3, with TRBD1 identical over 7 bases. This CDR3 has 14 amino acids. CDR1 is MNHEY and CDR2 is SVGAGI in the germline V gene. Trimming cost V 8 bases and J 2 bases; bases outside gene matches: 7.

The CDR3 spells CASSLVVSPPTEAFF. The CDR3 DNA follows: TGTGCCAGCAGCTTAGTTGTATCTCCTCCCACTGAAGCTTTCTTT. This sequence joins TRBV7-2 and TRBJ1-1; D is uncertain. Germline V gene sequence: CDR1 SGHTA, CDR2 FQGNSA. This CDR3 region has 15 residues. V was clipped by 1 base and J by 4 bases, with 13 bases between them. Full variable domain (outside the CDR3, taken from reference TRBV7-2 and TRBJ1-1): GAGVSQSPSNKVTEKGKDVELRCDPISGHTALYWYRQSLGQGLEFLIYFQGNSAPDKSGLPSDRFSAERTGGSVSTLTIQRTQQEDSAVYLCASSLVVSPPTEAFFGQGTRLTVV.